The clone carrying this T cell receptor (beta chain) was found many times. This entry belongs to a study of blood T cell repertoires in COVID-19. The method was immunoSEQ multiplex PCR; TCRdb's version includes in-frame clones alone and lacks a portion of them. The table lists more than 200,000 clones, roughly 80% of them singletons, with about 1.7% in the top ten. J gave up 1 base and V 2 bases, and 10 bases lay outside the gene matches. Germline loops: CDR1 SGHVS, CDR2 FNYEAQ. This CDR3 is 18 amino acids long. Sequenced material: PBMCs or T cells enriched from blood (not recorded which). This TCR derives from a man between 60 and 75 years old who had recovered from COVID-19. The chain joins TRBV7-6 to TRBJ2-2, with 7 bases matching TRBD1. The DNA for the CDR3 is TGTGCCAGCAGCTTATACAAGACAGGGTTCATGAACACCGGGGAGCTGTTTTTT. It is translated as CASSLYKTGFMNTGELFF.